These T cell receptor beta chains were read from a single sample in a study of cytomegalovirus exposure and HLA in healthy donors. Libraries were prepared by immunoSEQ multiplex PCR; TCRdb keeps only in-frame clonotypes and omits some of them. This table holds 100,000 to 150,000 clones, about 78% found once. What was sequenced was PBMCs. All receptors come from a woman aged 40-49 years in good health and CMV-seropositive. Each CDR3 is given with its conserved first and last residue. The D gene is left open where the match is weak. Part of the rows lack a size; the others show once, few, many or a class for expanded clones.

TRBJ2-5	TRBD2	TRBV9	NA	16	CASSKGLAGGEETQYF	TGTGCCAGCAGCAAGGGACTAGCGGGGGGCGAAGAGACCCAGTACTTC
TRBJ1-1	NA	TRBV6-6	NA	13	CATTPDRNTEAFF	TGTGCCACCACCCCGGACAGGAACACTGAAGCTTTCTTT
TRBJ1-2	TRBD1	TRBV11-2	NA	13	CASSWDRNYGYTF	TGTGCCAGCAGCTGGGACAGGAACTATGGCTACACCTTC
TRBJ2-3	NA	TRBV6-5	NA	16	CASSSEQGSDTDTQYF	TGTGCCAGCAGTTCAGAGCAGGGGTCCGACACAGATACGCAGTATTTT
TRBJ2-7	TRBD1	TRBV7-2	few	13	CASSPDRNYEQYF	TGTGCCAGCAGCCCGGACAGGAACTACGAGCAGTACTTC
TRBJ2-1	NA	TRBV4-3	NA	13	CASSQVSSTTQFF	TGCGCCAGCAGCCAAGTCTCCTCCACTACTCAGTTCTTC
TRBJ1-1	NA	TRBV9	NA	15	CASSVGGRGTSEAFF	TGTGCCAGCAGCGTAGGTGGCAGGGGAACTTCTGAAGCTTTCTTT
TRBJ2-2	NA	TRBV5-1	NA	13	CASSLEATGELFF	TGCGCCAGCAGCTTGGAAGCGACCGGGGAGCTGTTTTTT
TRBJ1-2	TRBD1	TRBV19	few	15	CASSIVSQGYSGYTF	TGTGCCAGTAGTATAGTTTCACAGGGGTATAGTGGCTACACCTTC
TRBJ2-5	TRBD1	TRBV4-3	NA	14	CASSQHDRVETQYF	TGCGCCAGCAGCCAACATGACAGGGTAGAGACCCAGTACTTC
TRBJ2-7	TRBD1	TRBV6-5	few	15	CASSKGTESSYEQYF	TGTGCCAGCAGCAAAGGGACAGAGAGCTCCTACGAGCAGTACTTC
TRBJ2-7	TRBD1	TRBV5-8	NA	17	CASSLQGATLNSYEQYF	TGTGCCAGCAGCCTACAGGGGGCCACTCTCAACTCCTACGAGCAGTACTTC
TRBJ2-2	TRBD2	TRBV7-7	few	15	CASSLASGGTGELFF	TGTGCTAGCAGCTTAGCTAGCGGGGGGACCGGGGAGCTGTTTTTT
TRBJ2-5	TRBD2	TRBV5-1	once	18	CASSLGVASGGSQETQYF	TGCGCCAGCAGCTTGGGGGTCGCTAGCGGGGGGTCCCAAGAGACCCAGTACTTC
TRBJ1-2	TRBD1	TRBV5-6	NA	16	CASSLEDRGHRYGYTF	TGTGCCAGCAGCTTGGAGGACAGGGGGCATCGCTATGGCTACACCTTC
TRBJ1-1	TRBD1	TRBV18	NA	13	CASSSTGDTEAFF	TGTGCCAGCTCATCGACAGGGGACACTGAAGCTTTCTTT
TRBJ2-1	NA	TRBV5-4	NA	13	CASSLTVTNEQFF	TGTGCCAGCAGCTTGACAGTTACCAATGAGCAGTTCTTC
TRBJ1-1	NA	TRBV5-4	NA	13	CASSLNRDDEAFF	TGTGCCAGCAGCTTGAACAGGGACGATGAAGCTTTCTTT
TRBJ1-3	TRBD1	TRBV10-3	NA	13	CAIQTGTGNTIYF	TGTGCCATCCAGACAGGGACTGGAAACACCATATATTTT
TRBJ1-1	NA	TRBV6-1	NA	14	CASRDPTVNTEAFF	TGTGCCAGCAGAGACCCTACAGTGAACACTGAAGCTTTCTTT
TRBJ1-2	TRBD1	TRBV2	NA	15	CASSDRTGGGYGYTF	TGTGCCAGCAGTGATCGGACAGGGGGGGGGTATGGCTACACCTTC
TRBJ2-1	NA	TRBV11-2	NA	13	CASRVTGNNEQFF	TGTGCCAGCAGGGTCACCGGGAACAATGAGCAGTTCTTC
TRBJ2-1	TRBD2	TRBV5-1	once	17	CASSASGGAGSYNEQFF	TGCGCCAGCAGCGCAAGCGGGGGGGCGGGCTCCTACAATGAGCAGTTCTTC
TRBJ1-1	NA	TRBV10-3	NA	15	CATLQGLGMNTEAFF	TGTGCCACCCTCCAGGGATTAGGGATGAACACTGAAGCTTTCTTT
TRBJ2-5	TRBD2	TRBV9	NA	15	CASSVASGIQETQYF	TGTGCCAGCAGCGTAGCAAGCGGGATCCAAGAGACCCAGTACTTC
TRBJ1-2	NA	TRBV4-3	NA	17	CASSRQREERGYYGYTF	TGCGCCAGCAGCCGCCAGCGGGAGGAGAGGGGCTACTATGGCTACACCTTC
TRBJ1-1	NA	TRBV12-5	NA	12	CASGRGTLEAFF	TGTGCTAGTGGTCGAGGGACACTTGAAGCTTTCTTT
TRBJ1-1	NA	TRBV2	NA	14	CASSATFLQIEAFF	TGTGCCAGCAGTGCCACCTTTCTCCAGATTGAAGCTTTCTTT
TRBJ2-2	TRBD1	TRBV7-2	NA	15	CASSPQGAHTGELFF	TGTGCCAGCAGCCCACAGGGGGCGCACACCGGGGAGCTGTTTTTT
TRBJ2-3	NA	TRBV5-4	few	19	CASSLRGSSSLSSTDTQYF	TGTGCCAGCAGTTTAAGAGGCAGCTCAAGCCTTTCTAGCACAGATACGCAGTATTTT
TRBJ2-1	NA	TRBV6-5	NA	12	CASSYSRNEQFF	TGTGCCAGCAGTTACTCGAGGAATGAGCAGTTCTTC
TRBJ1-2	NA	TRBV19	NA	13	CASSITGTDGYTF	TGTGCCAGTAGTATAACAGGGACGGATGGCTACACCTTC
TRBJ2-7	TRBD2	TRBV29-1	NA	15	CSVRRGLASTYEQYF	TGCAGCGTTCGACGGGGACTAGCGTCTACTTACGAGCAGTACTTC
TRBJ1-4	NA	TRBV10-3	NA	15	CAISESMGGNEKLFF	TGTGCCATCAGTGAGTCGATGGGGGGGAATGAAAAACTGTTTTTT
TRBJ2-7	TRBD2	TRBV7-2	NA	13	CASSLLREGGQYF	TGTGCCAGCAGCTTACTCCGGGAGGGTGGGCAGTACTTC
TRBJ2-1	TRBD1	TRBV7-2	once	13	CASSPRTGNEQFF	TGTGCCAGCAGCCCCCGGACAGGGAATGAGCAGTTCTTC
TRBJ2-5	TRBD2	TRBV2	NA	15	CASSKLAGGQETQYF	TGTGCCAGCAGTAAACTAGCGGGGGGGCAAGAGACCCAGTACTTC
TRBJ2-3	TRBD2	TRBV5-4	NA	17	CASSPGTSGGDGDTQYF	TGTGCCAGCAGCCCCGGGACTAGCGGGGGGGATGGAGATACGCAGTATTTT
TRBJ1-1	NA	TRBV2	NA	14	CASSEVRENTEAFF	TGTGCCAGCAGTGAGGTCAGGGAGAACACTGAAGCTTTCTTT
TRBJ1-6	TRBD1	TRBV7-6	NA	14	CASSQGAIDSPLHF	TGTGCCAGCAGCCAGGGGGCGATTGATTCACCCCTCCACTTT
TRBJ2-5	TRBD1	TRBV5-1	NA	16	CASSSDLPGGQETQYF	TGCGCCAGTAGCTCAGACCTTCCAGGGGGCCAAGAGACCCAGTACTTC